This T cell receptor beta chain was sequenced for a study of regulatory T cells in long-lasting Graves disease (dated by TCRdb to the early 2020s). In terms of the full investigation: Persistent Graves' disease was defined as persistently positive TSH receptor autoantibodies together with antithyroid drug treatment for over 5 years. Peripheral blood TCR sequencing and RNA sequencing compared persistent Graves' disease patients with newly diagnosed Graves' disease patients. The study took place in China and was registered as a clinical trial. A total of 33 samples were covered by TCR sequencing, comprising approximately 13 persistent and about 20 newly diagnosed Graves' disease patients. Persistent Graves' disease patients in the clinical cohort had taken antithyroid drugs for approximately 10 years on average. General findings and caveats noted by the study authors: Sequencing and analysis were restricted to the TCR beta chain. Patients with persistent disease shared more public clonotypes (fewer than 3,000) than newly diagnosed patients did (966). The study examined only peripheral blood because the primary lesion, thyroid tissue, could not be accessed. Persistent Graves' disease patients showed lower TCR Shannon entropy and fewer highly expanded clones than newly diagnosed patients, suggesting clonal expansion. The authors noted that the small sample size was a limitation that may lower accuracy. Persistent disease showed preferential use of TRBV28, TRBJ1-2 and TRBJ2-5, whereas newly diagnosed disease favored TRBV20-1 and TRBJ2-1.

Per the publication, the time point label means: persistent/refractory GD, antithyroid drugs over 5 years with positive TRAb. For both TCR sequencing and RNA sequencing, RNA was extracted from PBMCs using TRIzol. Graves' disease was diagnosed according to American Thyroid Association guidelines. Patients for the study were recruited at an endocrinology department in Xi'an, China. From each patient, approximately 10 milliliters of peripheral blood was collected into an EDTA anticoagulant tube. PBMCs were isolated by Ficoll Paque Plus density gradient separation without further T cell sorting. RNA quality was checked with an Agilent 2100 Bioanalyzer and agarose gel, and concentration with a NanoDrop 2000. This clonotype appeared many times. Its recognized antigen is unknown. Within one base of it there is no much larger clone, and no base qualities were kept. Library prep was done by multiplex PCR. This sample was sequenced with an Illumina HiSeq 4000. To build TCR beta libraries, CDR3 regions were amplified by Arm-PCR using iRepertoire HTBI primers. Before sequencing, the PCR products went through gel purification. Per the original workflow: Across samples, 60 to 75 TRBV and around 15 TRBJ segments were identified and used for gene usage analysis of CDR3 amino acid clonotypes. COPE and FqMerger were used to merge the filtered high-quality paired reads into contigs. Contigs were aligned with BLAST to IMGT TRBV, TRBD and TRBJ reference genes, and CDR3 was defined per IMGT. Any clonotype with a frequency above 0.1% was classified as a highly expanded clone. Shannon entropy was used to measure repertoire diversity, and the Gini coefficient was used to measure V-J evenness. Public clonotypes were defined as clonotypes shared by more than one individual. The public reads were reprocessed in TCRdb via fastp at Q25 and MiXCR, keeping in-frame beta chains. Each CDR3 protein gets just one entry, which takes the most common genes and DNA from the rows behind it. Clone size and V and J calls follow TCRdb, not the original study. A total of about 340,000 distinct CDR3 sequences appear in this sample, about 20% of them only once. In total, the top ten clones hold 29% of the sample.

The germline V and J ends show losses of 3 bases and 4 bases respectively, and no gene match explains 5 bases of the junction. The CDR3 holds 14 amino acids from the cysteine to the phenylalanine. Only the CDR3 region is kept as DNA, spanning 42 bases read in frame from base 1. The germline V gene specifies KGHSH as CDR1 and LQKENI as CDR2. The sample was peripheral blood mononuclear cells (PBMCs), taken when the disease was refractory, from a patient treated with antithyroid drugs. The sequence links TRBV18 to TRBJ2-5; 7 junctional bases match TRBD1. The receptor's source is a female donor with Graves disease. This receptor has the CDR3 CASSPGQEVETQYF. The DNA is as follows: TGTGCCAGCTCACCCGGACAGGAGGTAGAGACCCAGTACTTC.